This TCR beta chain was profiled in a study of blood T cell repertoires in COVID-19. This CDR3 is 15 amino acids long. Trimming at V came to 2 bases and at J to 6 bases, leaving 6 bases not matched to a gene. Germline V gene sequence: CDR1 LGHDT, CDR2 YNNKEL (reference sequence). Original processing notes: Quantification of nucleated cells was approximated via reference gene primer amplification. Assay: immunoSEQ multiplex PCR; the TCRdb copy retains only in-frame clones and omits some. V, J and clone size reflect that table, while D and trimming were determined from the DNA. The data hold roughly 250,000 clones, with around 81% observed a single time.

Source material: peripheral blood. The rearrangement uses TRBV3-1 (or the pseudogene TRBV3-2) and TRBJ2-5; 10 positions match TRBD2. The receptor comes from a man aged 45 to 65 with active or convalescent COVID-19. This CDR3 is CASSQPSGGIKTQYF. The DNA of the CDR3 is TGTGCCAGCAGCCAACCTAGCGGGGGAATCAAGACCCAGTACTTC.